This T cell receptor (beta chain) originates from a study of human T cells and chemical hapten exposure. The time point here: patch test 2, 6 weeks after DPC sensitization. As for treatment: therapeutic diphenylcyclopropenone sensitization with weekly scalp DPC. Per the study methods: Sample TCR counts, which ranged from 23,224 to 690,600, had a median of roughly 99,000. MiXCR was run by TCRdb on the RACE reads, yielding one entry per CDR3 protein. These V and J calls originate from TCRdb's pipeline instead of the authors' own analysis. The data contain roughly 140,000 distinct CDR3 sequences, 12% of them seen just once; the ten biggest clones take up 1.1% to 1.5%. This CDR3 has 15 residues. Germline loops: CDR1 MNHEY, CDR2 SVGAGI. The V segment lost 2 bases and the J segment 5 bases; nucleotides outside the gene matches: 2.

This specimen was whole blood, taken in connection with sensitization to the hapten diphenylcyclopropenone (DPC). The rearrangement uses TRBV6-5 and TRBJ2-1; 11 bases line up with TRBD2. This receptor was taken from a woman aged 45 to 65 with alopecia areata. Some clones in this sample may be carry-over from other donors' samples. DNA of the CDR3: TGTGCCAGCAGTTACACGGGACTAGCGGACAATGAGCAGTTCTTC. This translates into CASSYTGLADNEQFF.